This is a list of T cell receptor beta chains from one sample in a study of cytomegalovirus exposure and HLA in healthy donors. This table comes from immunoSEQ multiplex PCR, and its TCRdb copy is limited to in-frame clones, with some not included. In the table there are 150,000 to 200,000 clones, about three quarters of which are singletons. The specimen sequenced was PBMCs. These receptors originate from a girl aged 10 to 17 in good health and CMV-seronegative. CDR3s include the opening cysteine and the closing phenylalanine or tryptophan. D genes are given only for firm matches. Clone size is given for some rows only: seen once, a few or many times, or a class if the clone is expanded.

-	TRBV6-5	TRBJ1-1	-	CASGQRTTEAFF	TGTGCCAGTGGACAGAGGACCACTGAAGCTTTCTTT
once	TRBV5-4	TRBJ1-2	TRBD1	CASSSGQGADGYTF	TGTGCCAGCAGCTCGGGACAGGGGGCGGATGGCTACACCTTC
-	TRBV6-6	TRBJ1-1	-	CASIWSLNTEAFF	TGTGCCAGCATTTGGTCGCTAAACACTGAAGCTTTCTTT
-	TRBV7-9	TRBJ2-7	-	CASSLEAGASYF	TGTGCCAGCAGCTTAGAGGCAGGGGCATCGTACTTC
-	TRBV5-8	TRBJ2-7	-	CASGLTGRAYEQYF	TGTGCCAGCGGATTAACAGGGCGAGCCTACGAGCAGTACTTC
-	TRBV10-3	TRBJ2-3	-	CAISEMETGSSGTQYF	TGTGCCATCAGTGAGATGGAGACAGGCTCGTCGGGTACGCAGTATTTT
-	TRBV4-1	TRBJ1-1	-	CASSHGRENTEAFF	TGCGCCAGCAGCCACGGACGGGAGAACACTGAAGCTTTCTTT
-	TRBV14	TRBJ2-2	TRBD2	CASSRPSGVANTGELFF	TGTGCCAGCAGCCGCCCTAGCGGGGTGGCGAACACCGGGGAGCTGTTTTTT
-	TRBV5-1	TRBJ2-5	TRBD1	CASSSGQGQETQYF	TGCGCCAGCAGCTCGGGACAGGGCCAAGAGACCCAGTACTTC
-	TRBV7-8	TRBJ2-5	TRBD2	CASSSRLAGDQETQYF	TGTGCCAGCAGCTCCCGACTAGCGGGGGACCAAGAGACCCAGTACTTC
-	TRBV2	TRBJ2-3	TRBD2	CASSPQRGARTDTQYF	TGTGCCAGCAGCCCGCAGCGGGGGGCCCGCACAGATACGCAGTATTTT
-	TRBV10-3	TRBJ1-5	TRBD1	CAISATGGEENQPQHF	TGTGCCATCAGTGCCACAGGGGGAGAAGAAAATCAGCCCCAGCATTTT
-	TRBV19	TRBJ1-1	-	CASSIDLEGDEAFF	TGTGCCAGTAGTATAGATCTGGAGGGCGATGAAGCTTTCTTT
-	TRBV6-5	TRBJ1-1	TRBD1	CASRPSGQPNTEAFF	TGTGCCAGCAGACCCTCGGGACAGCCGAACACTGAAGCTTTCTTT
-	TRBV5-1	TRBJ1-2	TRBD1	CASSLETGKDYGYTF	TGCGCCAGCAGCTTGGAGACAGGGAAGGACTATGGCTACACCTTC
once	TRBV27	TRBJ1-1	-	CASSLYLVQDTEAFF	TGTGCCAGCAGTTTATATCTGGTCCAGGACACTGAAGCTTTCTTT
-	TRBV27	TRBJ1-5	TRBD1	CASSLRGPTTHSNQPQHF	TGTGCCAGCAGTTTAAGGGGGCCCACCACCCATAGCAATCAGCCCCAGCATTTT
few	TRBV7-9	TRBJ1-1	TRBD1	CASSSTGTEAFF	TGTGCCAGCAGCTCGACAGGGACTGAAGCTTTCTTT
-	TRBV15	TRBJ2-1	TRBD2	CATSITSGGTYNEQFF	TGTGCCACCAGCATCACTAGCGGGGGAACCTACAATGAGCAGTTCTTC
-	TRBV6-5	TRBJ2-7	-	CASSRQVAYEQYF	TGTGCCAGCAGTCGACAGGTTGCCTACGAGCAGTACTTC
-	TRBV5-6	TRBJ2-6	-	CASSFAGINSGANVLTF	TGTGCCAGCAGCTTTGCAGGTATTAACTCTGGGGCCAACGTCCTGACTTTC
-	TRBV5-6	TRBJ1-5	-	CASSLIQGDQPQHF	TGTGCCAGCAGCTTGATCCAGGGTGATCAGCCCCAGCATTTT
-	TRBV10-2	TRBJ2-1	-	CASSPRGTNWGEQFF	TGCGCCAGCAGCCCCCGGGGGACCAACTGGGGTGAGCAGTTCTTC
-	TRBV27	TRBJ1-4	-	CASSAGWNRNTTNEKLFF	TGTGCCAGCAGCGCCGGGTGGAATAGGAATACAACTAATGAAAAACTGTTTTTT
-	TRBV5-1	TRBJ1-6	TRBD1	CASSFTTGGPTNSPLHF	TGCGCCAGCAGCTTTACCACAGGGGGCCCCACGAATTCACCCCTCCACTTT
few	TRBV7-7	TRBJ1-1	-	CASSERLSTEAFF	TGTGCCAGCAGCGAGCGACTAAGCACTGAAGCTTTCTTT
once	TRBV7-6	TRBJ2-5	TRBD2	CASSLAPLGGEETQYF	TGTGCCAGCAGCTTAGCCCCCCTCGGGGGGGAAGAGACCCAGTACTTC
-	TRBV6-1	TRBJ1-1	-	CASTLDRNTEAFF	TGTGCCAGCACCCTGGACAGGAACACTGAAGCTTTCTTT
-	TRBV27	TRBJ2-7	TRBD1	CASSSGGYYEQYF	TGTGCCAGCAGTTCAGGGGGCTACTACGAGCAGTACTTC